Below, 5 T cell receptor beta chains from the same sample are listed, as sequenced in a study of human CD8 memory T cell subsets. Libraries targeted TCR beta using 5' RACE with UMIs. TCRdb re-called the 5' RACE reads; every CDR3 protein appears as one record, without DNA. The sample totals around 6,200 distinct CDR3 sequences. Specimen: CD8+ effector memory T cells (TEM) sorted from PBMCs. The subset was: effector memory CD8 T cells, CCR7- CD45RO+ CD95+. These receptor sequences come from a human donor in good health.

The chain links TRBV5-1 to TRBJ1-1; without DNA, the TCRdb call of TRBD1 cannot be checked. The CDR3 extends over 16 amino acids. CDR1 and CDR2 from the germline V gene are SGHRS and YFSETQ. The CDR3: CASSFGPQGWGTEAFF. Full variable domain (rest looked up from reference TRBV5-1 and TRBJ1-1): KAGVTQTPRYLIKTRGQQVTLSCSPISGHRSVSWYQQTPGQGLQFLFEYFSETQRNKGNFPGRFSGRQFSNSRSEMNVSTLELGDSALYLCASSFGPQGWGTEAFFGQGTRLTVV.

CDR3 sequence: CASSPRGGRARYEQYF. This sequence joins TRBV7-9 and TRBJ2-7; TCRdb selects TRBD2, and the lack of DNA leaves this call unchecked. This CDR3 has 16 residues. Looked up from germline, CDR1 is SEHNR and CDR2 is FQNEAQ (reference sequence).

The J gene is TRBJ2-7, the V gene TRBV27; absent DNA, TCRdb's TRBD1 call cannot be checked. The CDR3 consists of 15 residues. Germline-derived CDR1 and CDR2 are MNHEY and SMNVEV (reference sequence). The CDR3 loop reads CASSSAPRSSYEQYF.

The chain combines TRBV27 with TRBJ2-2; TCRdb's assignment of TRBD2 cannot be checked, as there is no DNA. The CDR3 length is 15 residues. Germline CDR1 reads MNHEY; CDR2 reads SMNVEV (reference sequence). The CDR3 protein is CASRGLEARRGELFF.

By frequency, this clonotype is medium-sized. The chain employs TRBV20-1 and TRBJ2-5; TCRdb selects TRBD1, and the lack of DNA leaves this call unchecked. Germline V gene data show CDR1 as DFQATT and CDR2 as SNEGSKA (reference sequence). The CDR3 totals 20 residues. The CDR3 region is CSALRAGGRRFFDRTETQYF.